These T cell receptor beta chains were read from a single sample in a study of cytomegalovirus exposure and HLA in healthy donors. Using immunoSEQ multiplex PCR, the repertoire was profiled, and TCRdb retains in-frame clones only, with some absent. The sample contains around 160,000 clones, about 90% of which appear only once. The sequenced sample was PBMCs. These receptors all come from a woman younger than 35 in good health and CMV-seropositive. Both conserved end residues are part of each CDR3. The D gene is left open where the match is weak. Rows give clone size only sometimes, using once, few, many, or a class for an expanded clone.

NA	NA	TRBV5-1	TRBJ2-5	14	TGCGCCAGCAGCTTGGGGGTAGCGGCGGAGACCCAGTACTTC	CASSLGVAAETQYF
NA	NA	TRBV14	TRBJ2-7	13	TGTGCCAGCAGCCAAGTTAGGGGTTACGAGCAGTACTTC	CASSQVRGYEQYF
NA	TRBD2	TRBV5-1	TRBJ2-3	19	TGCGCCAGCGGACCGGGACTAGCGGGGAGAATTACTAGCACAGATACGCAGTATTTT	CASGPGLAGRITSTDTQYF
NA	NA	TRBV28	TRBJ2-7	14	TGTGCCAGCACCCGAACTAGCAGTGGCTACGAGCAGTACTTC	CASTRTSSGYEQYF
NA	NA	TRBV6-6	TRBJ2-7	15	TGTGCCAGCAGTCCCCCAGGGTCCCTCCCCAACGAGCAGTACTTC	CASSPPGSLPNEQYF
NA	NA	TRBV16	TRBJ2-1	17	TGTGCCAGCAGCCAATCAGTAAGCCCCCAGGGCGCCAATGAGCAGTTCTTC	CASSQSVSPQGANEQFF
NA	NA	TRBV7-8	TRBJ2-4	15	TGTGCCAGCAGCCTAAACAGGGGGGGAGCGAGCATTCAGTACTTC	CASSLNRGGASIQYF
once	NA	TRBV29-1	TRBJ2-1	13	TGCAGCGTTAAAAGGGAGCGATACAATGAGCAGTTCTTC	CSVKRERYNEQFF
NA	TRBD2	TRBV28	TRBJ2-5	16	TGTGCCAGCAGTTCCTCCGGGACTAGCGGGAGGGAGACCCAGTACTTC	CASSSSGTSGRETQYF
NA	TRBD1	TRBV5-1	TRBJ1-2	14	TGCGCCAGCAGCTTCGGACAGGGTGGCTATGGCTACACCTTC	CASSFGQGGYGYTF
NA	NA	TRBV4-1	TRBJ2-3	14	TGCGCCAGCAGCCAACTAGGTCTAACAGATACGCAGTATTTT	CASSQLGLTDTQYF
NA	NA	TRBV14	TRBJ2-1	15	TGTGCCAGCAGCGCCCTGCCGACAGGTTACAATGAGCAGTTCTTC	CASSALPTGYNEQFF
NA	NA	TRBV18	TRBJ2-6	15	TGTGCCAGCCTGAGAACAGGCTCTGGGGCCAACGTCCTGACTTTC	CASLRTGSGANVLTF
NA	TRBD1	TRBV6-4	TRBJ2-5	16	TGTGCCAGCAGCGACGGACAGGGGGAGGGGGAGGAGACCCAGTACTTC	CASSDGQGEGEETQYF